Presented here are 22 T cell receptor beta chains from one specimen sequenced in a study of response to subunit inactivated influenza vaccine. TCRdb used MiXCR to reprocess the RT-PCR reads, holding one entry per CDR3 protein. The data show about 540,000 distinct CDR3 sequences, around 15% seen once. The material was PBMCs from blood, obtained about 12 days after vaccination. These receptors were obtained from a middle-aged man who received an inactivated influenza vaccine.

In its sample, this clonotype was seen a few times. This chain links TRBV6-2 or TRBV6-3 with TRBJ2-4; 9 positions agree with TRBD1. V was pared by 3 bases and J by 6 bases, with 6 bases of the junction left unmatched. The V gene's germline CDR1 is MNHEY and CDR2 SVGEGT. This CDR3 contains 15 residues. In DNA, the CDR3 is TGTGCCAGCAGTTATTTGGACAGGGGCGGAAACATTCAGTACTTC. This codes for CASSYLDRGGNIQYF.

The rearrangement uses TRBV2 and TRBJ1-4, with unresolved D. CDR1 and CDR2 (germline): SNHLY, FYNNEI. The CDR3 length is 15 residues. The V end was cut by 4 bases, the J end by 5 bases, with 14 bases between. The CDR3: CASSVSVAGNEKLFF. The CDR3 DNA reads TGTGCCAGCAGTGTATCCGTGGCGGGAAATGAAAAACTGTTTTTT. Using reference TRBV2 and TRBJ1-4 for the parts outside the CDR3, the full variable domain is EPEVTQTPSHQVTQMGQEVILRCVPISNHLYFYWYRQILGQKVEFLVSFYNNEISEKSEIFDDQFSVERPDGSNFTLKIRSTKLEDSAMYFCASSVSVAGNEKLFFGSGTQLSVL.

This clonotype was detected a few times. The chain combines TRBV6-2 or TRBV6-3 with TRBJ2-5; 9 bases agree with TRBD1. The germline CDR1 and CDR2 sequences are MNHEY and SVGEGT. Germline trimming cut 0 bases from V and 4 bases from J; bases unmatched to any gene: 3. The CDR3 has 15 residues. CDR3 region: CASSYSDRGGETQYF. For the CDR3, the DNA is TGTGCCAGCAGTTACTCGGACAGGGGAGGAGAGACCCAGTACTTC.

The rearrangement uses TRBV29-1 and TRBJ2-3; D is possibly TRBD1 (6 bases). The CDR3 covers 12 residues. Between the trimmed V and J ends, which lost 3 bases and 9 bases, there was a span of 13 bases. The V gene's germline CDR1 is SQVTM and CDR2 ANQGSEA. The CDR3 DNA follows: TGCAGCGTTGAGGATTTAGGGGGAACGCAGTATTTT. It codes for CSVEDLGGTQYF.

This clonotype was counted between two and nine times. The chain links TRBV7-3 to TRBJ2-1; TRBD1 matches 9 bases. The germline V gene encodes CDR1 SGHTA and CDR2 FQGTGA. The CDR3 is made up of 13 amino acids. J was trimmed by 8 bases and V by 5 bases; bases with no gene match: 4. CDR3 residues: CASSAGTGHEQFF. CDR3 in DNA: TGTGCCAGCAGCGCCGGGACAGGGCATGAGCAGTTCTTC.

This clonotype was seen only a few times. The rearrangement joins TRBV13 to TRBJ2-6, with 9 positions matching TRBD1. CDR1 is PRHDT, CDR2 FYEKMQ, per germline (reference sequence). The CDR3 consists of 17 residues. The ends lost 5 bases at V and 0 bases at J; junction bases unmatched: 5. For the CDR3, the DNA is TGTGCCAGCAGCCTCTGGACAGGGGACTCTGGGGCCAACGTCCTGACTTTC. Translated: CASSLWTGDSGANVLTF.

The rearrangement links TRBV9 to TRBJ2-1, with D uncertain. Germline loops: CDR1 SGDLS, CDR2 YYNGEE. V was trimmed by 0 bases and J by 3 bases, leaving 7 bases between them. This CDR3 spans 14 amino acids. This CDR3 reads CASSVEDFYNEQFF. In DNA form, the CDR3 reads TGTGCCAGCAGCGTAGAAGACTTCTACAATGAGCAGTTCTTC.

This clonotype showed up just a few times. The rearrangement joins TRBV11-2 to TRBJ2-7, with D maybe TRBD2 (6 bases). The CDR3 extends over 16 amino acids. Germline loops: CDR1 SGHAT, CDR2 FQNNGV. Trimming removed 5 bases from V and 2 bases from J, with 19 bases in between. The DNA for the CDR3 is TGTGCCAGCAGCGATACCGGGGGAGGAAAACCCTACGAGCAGTACTTC. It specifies CASSDTGGGKPYEQYF.

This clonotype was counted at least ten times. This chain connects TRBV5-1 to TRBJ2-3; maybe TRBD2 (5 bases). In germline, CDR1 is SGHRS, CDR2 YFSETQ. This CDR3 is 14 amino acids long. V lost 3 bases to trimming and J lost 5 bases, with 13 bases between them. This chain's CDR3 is CASSSVFGEDTQYF. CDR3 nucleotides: TGCGCCAGCAGCTCGGTTTTCGGGGAAGATACGCAGTATTTT. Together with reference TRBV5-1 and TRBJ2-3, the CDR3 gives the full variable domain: KAGVTQTPRYLIKTRGQQVTLSCSPISGHRSVSWYQQTPGQGLQFLFEYFSETQRNKGNFPGRFSGRQFSNSRSEMNVSTLELGDSALYLCASSSVFGEDTQYFGPGTRLTVL.

CDR3 region: CASSTSPQPQHF. CDR3 DNA: TGCGCCAGCAGTACCTCACCCCAGCCCCAGCATTTT. The chain employs TRBV10-2 and TRBJ1-5; D unresolved. The CDR3 loop spans 12 amino acids. Germline V gives CDR1 WSHSY, CDR2 SAAADI. V gave up 5 bases and J gave up 7 bases, with 9 bases separating them.

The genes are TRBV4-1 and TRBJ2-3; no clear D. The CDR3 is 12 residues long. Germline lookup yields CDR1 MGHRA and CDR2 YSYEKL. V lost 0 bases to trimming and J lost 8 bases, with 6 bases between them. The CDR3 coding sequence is TGCGCCAGCAGCCAAGAGTTAGGTACGCAGTATTTT. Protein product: CASSQELGTQYF.

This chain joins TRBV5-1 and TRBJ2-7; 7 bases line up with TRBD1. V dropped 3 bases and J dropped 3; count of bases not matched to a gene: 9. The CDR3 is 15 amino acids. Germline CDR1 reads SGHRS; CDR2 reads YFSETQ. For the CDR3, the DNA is TGCGCCAGCAGCTCGTCCGGGACAGTTGACTACGAGCAGTACTTC. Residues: CASSSSGTVDYEQYF.

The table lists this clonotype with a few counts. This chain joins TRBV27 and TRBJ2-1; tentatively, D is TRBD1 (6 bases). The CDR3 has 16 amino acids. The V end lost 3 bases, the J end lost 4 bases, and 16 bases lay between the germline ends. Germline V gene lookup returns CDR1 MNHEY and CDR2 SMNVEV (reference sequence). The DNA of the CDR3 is TGTGCCAGCAGTTTCCACACAGGGTTTCTTTACAATGAGCAGTTCTTC. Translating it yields CASSFHTGFLYNEQFF.

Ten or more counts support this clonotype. The CDR3 region has the DNA TGCAGTGCTAGGAGAGGGGGGTTCCCAGCTTTCTTT. It is translated as CSARRGGFPAFF. The chain uses TRBV20-1 and TRBJ1-1, with D perhaps TRBD1 (6 bases). CDR3 length: 12 residues. The ends were cut back, 3 bases at V and 10 bases at J, with 15 bases in the middle. Germline CDR1 and CDR2: DFQATT and SNEGSKA (reference sequence).

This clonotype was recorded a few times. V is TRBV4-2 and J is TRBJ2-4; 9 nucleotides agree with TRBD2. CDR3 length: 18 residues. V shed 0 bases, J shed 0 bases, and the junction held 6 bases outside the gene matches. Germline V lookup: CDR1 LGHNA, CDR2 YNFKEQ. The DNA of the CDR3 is TGTGCCAGCAGCCAAGAGCCTAGCGGGGCCCTAGCCAAAAACATTCAGTACTTC. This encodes CASSQEPSGALAKNIQYF.

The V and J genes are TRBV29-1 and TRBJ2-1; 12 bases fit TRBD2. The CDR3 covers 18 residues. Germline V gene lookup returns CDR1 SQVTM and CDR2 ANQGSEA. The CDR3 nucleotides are TGCAGTGCTCAACTAGCGGGAGGTCCTAGGAGCTCCTACAATGAGCAGTTCTTC. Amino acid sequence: CSAQLAGGPRSSYNEQFF.

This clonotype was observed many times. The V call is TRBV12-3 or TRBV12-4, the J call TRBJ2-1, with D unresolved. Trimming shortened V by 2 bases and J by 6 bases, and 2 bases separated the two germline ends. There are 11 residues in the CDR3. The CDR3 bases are TGTGCCAGCAGTTTATCCAATGAGCAGTTCTTC. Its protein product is CASSLSNEQFF.

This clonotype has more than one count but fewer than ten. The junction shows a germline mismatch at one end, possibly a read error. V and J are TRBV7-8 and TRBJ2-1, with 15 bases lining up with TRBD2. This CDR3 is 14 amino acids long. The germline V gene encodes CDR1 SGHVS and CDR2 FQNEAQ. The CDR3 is CASSLGTSGRVTLF. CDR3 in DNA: TGTGCCAGCAGCTTAGGGACTAGCGGGAGGGTAACGCTCTTC.

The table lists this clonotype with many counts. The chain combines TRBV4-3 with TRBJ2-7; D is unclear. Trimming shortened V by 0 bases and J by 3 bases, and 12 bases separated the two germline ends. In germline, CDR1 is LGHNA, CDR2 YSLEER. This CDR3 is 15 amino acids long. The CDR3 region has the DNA TGCGCCAGCAGCCAAGATCTTGCTAGAATCTACGAGCAGTACTTC. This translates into CASSQDLARIYEQYF.

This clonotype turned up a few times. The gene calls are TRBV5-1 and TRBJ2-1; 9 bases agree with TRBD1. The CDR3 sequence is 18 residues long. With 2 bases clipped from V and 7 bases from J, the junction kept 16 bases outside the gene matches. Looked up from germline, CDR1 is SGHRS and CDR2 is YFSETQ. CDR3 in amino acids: CASSFRMLRTGVINEQFF. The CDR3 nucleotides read TGCGCCAGCAGCTTCCGAATGCTGAGGACAGGGGTGATAAATGAGCAGTTCTTC. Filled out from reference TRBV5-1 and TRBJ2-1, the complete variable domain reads KAGVTQTPRYLIKTRGQQVTLSCSPISGHRSVSWYQQTPGQGLQFLFEYFSETQRNKGNFPGRFSGRQFSNSRSEMNVSTLELGDSALYLCASSFRMLRTGVINEQFFGPGTRLTVL.

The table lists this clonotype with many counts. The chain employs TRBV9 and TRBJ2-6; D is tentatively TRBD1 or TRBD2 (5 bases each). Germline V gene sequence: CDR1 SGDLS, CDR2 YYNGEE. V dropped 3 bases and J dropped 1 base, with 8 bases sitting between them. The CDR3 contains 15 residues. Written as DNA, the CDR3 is TGTGCCAGCAGCGGGGACCAGTCTGGGGCCAACGTCCTGACTTTC. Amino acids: CASSGDQSGANVLTF. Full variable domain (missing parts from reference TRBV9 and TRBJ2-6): DSGVTQTPKHLITATGQRVTLRCSPRSGDLSVYWYQQSLDQGLQFLIQYYNGEERAKGNILERFSAQQFPDLHSELNLSSLELGDSALYFCASSGDQSGANVLTFGAGSRLTVL.

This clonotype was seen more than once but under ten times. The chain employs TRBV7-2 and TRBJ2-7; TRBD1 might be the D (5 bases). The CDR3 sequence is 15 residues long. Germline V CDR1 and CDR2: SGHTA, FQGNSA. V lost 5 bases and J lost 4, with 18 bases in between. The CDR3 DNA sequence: TGTGCCAGCAGCCCCTATAAGGCAGGGCGTTACGAGCAGTACTTC. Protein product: CASSPYKAGRYEQYF.